Presented here are 15 T cell receptor beta chains from one specimen sequenced in a study of technical replicates of blood from four donors. Clones were sequenced by immunoSEQ multiplex PCR, and TCRdb holds only the in-frame ones, with some missing. The table records some 56,000 clones, nearly 95% of them present only once. Sequencing was done on a sample of PBMCs. All receptors come from a human donor in good health. Some clones in this sample may be carry-over from other donors' samples.

This rearrangement joins TRBV5-1 to TRBJ1-6, with 9 bases that match TRBD1. Germline trimming cut 6 bases from V and 7 bases from J; bases unmatched to any gene: 5. This CDR3 comprises 14 residues. Germline V gives CDR1 SGHRS, CDR2 YFSETQ. The CDR3 is CASTSGTGNSPLHF. The CDR3 coding sequence is TGCGCCAGCACCTCCGGGACAGGGAATTCACCCCTCCACTTT. Together with reference TRBV5-1 and TRBJ1-6, the CDR3 gives the full variable domain: KAGVTQTPRYLIKTRGQQVTLSCSPISGHRSVSWYQQTPGQGLQFLFEYFSETQRNKGNFPGRFSGRQFSNSRSEMNVSTLELGDSALYLCASTSGTGNSPLHFGNGTRLTVT.

The chain combines TRBV9 with TRBJ1-3; D possibly corresponds to TRBD1 (5 bases). This CDR3 comprises 16 residues. V was clipped by 0 bases and J by 0 bases, with 10 bases between them. Germline V gene data show CDR1 as SGDLS and CDR2 as YYNGEE. For the CDR3, the DNA is TGTGCCAGCAGCGTAGGTCCAGGGAACTCTGGAAACACCATATATTTT. Its translation: CASSVGPGNSGNTIYF.

The chain has TRBV5-1 and TRBJ2-3; 11 bases are a match to TRBD1. CDR3 length: 13 amino acids. CDR1 SGHRS and CDR2 YFSETQ come from the germline V gene. The ends lost 5 bases at V and 4 bases at J; junction bases unmatched: 0. The CDR3 DNA sequence: TGCGCCAGCAGGGGACAGGGGGCAGATACGCAGTATTTT. As protein: CASRGQGADTQYF.

The chain links TRBV7-2 to TRBJ1-5, with 7 nucleotides matching TRBD1. The CDR3 is made up of 13 amino acids. The V gene's germline CDR1 is SGHTA and CDR2 FQGNSA. V dropped 5 bases and J dropped 7; count of bases not matched to a gene: 5. The CDR3 DNA follows: TGTGCCAGCAGCGACAGGGATAGACAGCCCCAGCATTTT. Translation: CASSDRDRQPQHF.

This clone showed up just a few times. J is TRBJ2-7 and V is TRBV2; TRBD1 matches at 9 bases. The CDR3 covers 14 residues. CDR1 is SNHLY and CDR2 is FYNNEI in the germline V gene. Trimming at V came to 5 bases and at J to 3 bases, leaving 5 bases not matched to a gene. The CDR3 protein is CASSPRTGVYEQYF. The CDR3 region has the DNA TGTGCCAGCAGTCCACGGACAGGGGTCTACGAGCAGTACTTC.

The chain is built from TRBV2 and TRBJ1-2, with 9 nucleotides matching TRBD1. The CDR3 is 14 residues long. V trimming: 6 bases; J trimming: 2 bases; junction bases outside the gene matches: 4. Germline V gives CDR1 SNHLY, CDR2 FYNNEI. The CDR3 sequence is CASRADRGNYGYTF. For the CDR3, the DNA is TGTGCCAGCAGGGCCGACAGGGGGAACTATGGCTACACCTTC.

The gene calls are TRBV6-1 and TRBJ2-3; TRBD2 aligns across 12 bases. Germline lookup yields CDR1 MNHNS and CDR2 SASEGT. This CDR3 contains 16 residues. V dropped 0 bases and J dropped 4; count of bases not matched to a gene: 2. CDR3: CASSEALAGGPDTQYF. CDR3 coding DNA: TGTGCCAGCAGTGAAGCGCTAGCGGGAGGGCCAGATACGCAGTATTTT.

The chain joins TRBV7-6 to TRBJ1-2; the match to TRBD1 covers 12 bases. Germline CDR1 SGHVS, CDR2 FNYEAQ. V trimming: 5 bases; J trimming: 0 bases; junction bases outside the gene matches: 4. There are 16 residues in the CDR3. CDR3: CASSAGQGAANYGYTF. In DNA, the CDR3 is TGTGCCAGCAGCGCGGGACAGGGGGCGGCTAACTATGGCTACACCTTC.

V usage is TRBV5-1 and J usage is TRBJ1-6; 7 nucleotides agree with TRBD1. The CDR3 is made up of 15 amino acids. J gave up 6 bases and V 0 bases, and 3 bases lay outside the gene matches. Germline V lookup: CDR1 SGHRS, CDR2 YFSETQ. The CDR3, as DNA: TGCGCCAGCAGCTTGGCCGGGACAGCTAATTCACCCCTCCACTTT. This gives the protein CASSLAGTANSPLHF.

The rearrangement joins TRBV7-2 to TRBJ2-4; a weak D match, TRBD1 (6 bases). V shed 3 bases and J shed 4 bases, with 10 bases lying between them. In germline, CDR1 is SGHTA, CDR2 FQGNSA. The CDR3 consists of 14 residues. This CDR3 reads CASSFNRAKNIQYF. CDR3 nucleotide sequence: TGTGCCAGCAGCTTTAACAGGGCTAAAAACATTCAGTACTTC. The full variable domain, completed using reference TRBV7-2 and TRBJ2-4, is GAGVSQSPSNKVTEKGKDVELRCDPISGHTALYWYRQSLGQGLEFLIYFQGNSAPDKSGLPSDRFSAERTGGSVSTLTIQRTQQEDSAVYLCASSFNRAKNIQYFGAGTRLSVL.

The V call is TRBV27, the J call TRBJ1-1; D is unresolved. CDR1 MNHEY and CDR2 SMNVEV come from the germline V gene (reference sequence). Trimming took off 8 bases at V and 6 bases at J, with 13 bases between the two ends. The CDR3 consists of 12 residues. The CDR3 sequence: CASSKPRAEAFF. CDR3 DNA sequence: TGTGCCAGCTCAAAACCGAGAGCTGAAGCTTTCTTT.

This chain connects TRBV15 to TRBJ2-6, with 13 bases fitting TRBD2. The CDR3 has 21 residues. The J segment lost 0 bases and the V segment lost 1 base, leaving 9 bases of the junction unmatched. CDR1 is LNHNV, CDR2 YYDKDF, per germline (reference sequence). CDR3 sequence: CATSRGGGLAGTGSGANVLTF. In DNA, the CDR3 is TGTGCCACCAGCAGAGGAGGGGGACTAGCGGGAACTGGCTCTGGGGCCAACGTCCTGACTTTC.

This chain uses TRBV5-1 with TRBJ2-2; 11 nucleotides line up with TRBD1. This CDR3 comprises 15 residues. Germline V gene sequence: CDR1 SGHRS, CDR2 YFSETQ. Unmatched junction bases numbered 3, after V lost 4 bases and J lost 4 bases. The CDR3 protein is CASSGGTGGTGELFF. Written as DNA, the CDR3 is TGCGCCAGCAGCGGCGGGACAGGGGGCACCGGGGAGCTGTTTTTT. The full variable domain, rest sourced from reference TRBV5-1 and TRBJ2-2, is KAGVTQTPRYLIKTRGQQVTLSCSPISGHRSVSWYQQTPGQGLQFLFEYFSETQRNKGNFPGRFSGRQFSNSRSEMNVSTLELGDSALYLCASSGGTGGTGELFFGEGSRLTVL.

The chain carries TRBV10-2 and TRBJ2-7, with 13 bases matching TRBD2. The CDR3 spans 14 residues. V lost 10 bases, J lost 4 bases, and 7 bases stayed unmatched. Germline CDR1 is WSHSY and CDR2 is SAAADI. The CDR3 region has the DNA TGCGCCACTTGGACTAGCGGGGGCCAATACGAGCAGTACTTC. Its protein is CATWTSGGQYEQYF.

The chain couples TRBV5-1 to TRBJ2-6; D is undetermined. CDR1 is SGHRS, CDR2 YFSETQ, per germline. Trimming took off 4 bases at V and 1 base at J, with 9 bases between the two ends. This CDR3 has 15 amino acids. The DNA of the CDR3 is TGCGCCAGCAGCCCCACCCGGTCTGGGGCCAACGTCCTGACTTTC. Residues: CASSPTRSGANVLTF.